The rows below give T cell receptor beta chains drawn from one sample of a study of CD8 T cells in ankylosing spondylitis. MiXCR, applied by TCRdb to the 5' RACE reads, yields one record per CDR3 protein. Here the sample spans fewer than 250,000 distinct CDR3 sequences, 8% to 11% being singletons. The sample consisted of blood, either unsorted or a sorted T cell fraction (not recorded which). Source of these receptors: a male donor with ankylosing spondylitis or in good health (not recorded which). Each CDR3 is given with its conserved first and last residue. The D gene is left open where the match is weak. A row's size may be missing; if present it is once, few, many or a size class.

j_call v_call d_call clone_size cdr3_nt cdr3_aa
TRBJ2-4 TRBV6-2/TRBV6-3 . many TGTGCCAGCAGTTACTTACCCGAGGCCAAAAACATTCAGTACTTC CASSYLPEAKNIQYF
TRBJ1-6 TRBV27 . . TGTGCCAGCAGCCCACAAATTACCTCGGCCCTCCACTTT CASSPQITSALHF
TRBJ2-3 TRBV6-2/TRBV6-3 TRBD2 many TGTGCCAGCAGTTACACGTTACTAGCGGGGGCTGATCTGTATTTT CASSYTLLAGADLYF
TRBJ1-5 TRBV25-1 TRBD1 . TGTGCCAGCAGTGAATACGGGACAGGGGGAAGCAATCAGCCCCAGCATTTT CASSEYGTGGSNQPQHF
TRBJ2-6 TRBV2 TRBD1 . TGTGCCAGCAGTGCCGGGACAGGGGAGTTTTTAAGGGTCCCCTCTGGGGCCAACGTCCTGACTTTC CASSAGTGEFLRVPSGANVLTF
TRBJ2-2 TRBV5-1 TRBD1 many TGCGCCAGCTCCGGGACAGGGGCAATCGGGGAGCTGTTTTTT CASSGTGAIGELFF
TRBJ2-7 TRBV7-7 TRBD1 . TGTGCTAGCAGCCCAGGACAGGGTTCCGGAGAGCAGTACTTC CASSPGQGSGEQYF
TRBJ2-1 TRBV25-1 . many TGTGCCAGCAGTGAAACCCCGAATGAGCAGTTCTTC CASSETPNEQFF
TRBJ2-5 TRBV5-1 . . TGCGCCAGCAGCTCGGGCGGGGCTCGGTTGGAGACCCAGTACTTC CASSSGGARLETQYF
TRBJ2-3 TRBV20-1 . many TGCAGTGCTACTTCTCGGGACTCTCCCCCAGATACGCAGTATTTT CSATSRDSPPDTQYF
TRBJ2-1 TRBV12-3/TRBV12-4 TRBD2 . TGTGCCAGCGACTCTAGCGGACAAGTCAGGCTGTTCTTC CASDSSGQVRLFF
TRBJ1-5 TRBV20-1 . many TGCAGTGCTAGAGGAAGGGCCCTCGGTCAGCCCCAGCATTTT CSARGRALGQPQHF
TRBJ2-7 TRBV6-1 TRBD1 many TGTGCCAGCAGGCCCCCGGGACAGAACTACGAGCAGTACTTC CASRPPGQNYEQYF
TRBJ2-7 TRBV20-1 TRBD1 . TGCAGTGCTAGAGATTGGGGAAGACAGGGCGGTAGCGAGCAGTACTTC CSARDWGRQGGSEQYF
TRBJ1-2 TRBV6-2/TRBV6-3 . many TGTGCCAGCACTAGCGGCGGCTATGGCTACACCTTC CASTSGGYGYTF
TRBJ1-4 TRBV20-1 TRBD1 many TGCAGTGCTTTACAGGGGGATTATGAAAAACTGTTTTTT CSALQGDYEKLFF
TRBJ1-4 TRBV12-3/TRBV12-4 . many TGTGCCAGCAGTTTAGCCGCGGGCGAAAAACTGTTTTTT CASSLAAGEKLFF
TRBJ2-1 TRBV19 . . TGTGCCAGCGGACAGCCAGGAGGTGAGCAGTTCTTC CASGQPGGEQFF
TRBJ2-5 TRBV5-5 TRBD2 many TGTGCCAGCAGCTATACCGGGACTAGCGGCCAAGAGACCCAGTACTTC CASSYTGTSGQETQYF
TRBJ2-2 TRBV5-1 TRBD2 many TGCGCCAGCAGCTTGGTCCAGCTCACTAGCGGGGGGCCTAACACCGGGGAGCTGTTTTTT CASSLVQLTSGGPNTGELFF
TRBJ1-2 TRBV6-2/TRBV6-3 TRBD1 few TGTGCCAGCAGTTTACCGGGACAGGGGAACTATGGCTACACCTTC CASSLPGQGNYGYTF
TRBJ2-7 TRBV3-1 . . TGTGCCAGCCGAGACGACGGGGGGCCGTACGAGCAGTACTTC CASRDDGGPYEQYF
TRBJ1-2 TRBV5-1 . many TGCGCCAGCAGCATTCGCGGCGACAGCTATGGCTACACCTTC CASSIRGDSYGYTF
TRBJ2-3 TRBV10-3 . many TGTGCCATCACAAATGTTGGGGGAGGCACAGATACGCAGTATTTT CAITNVGGGTDTQYF